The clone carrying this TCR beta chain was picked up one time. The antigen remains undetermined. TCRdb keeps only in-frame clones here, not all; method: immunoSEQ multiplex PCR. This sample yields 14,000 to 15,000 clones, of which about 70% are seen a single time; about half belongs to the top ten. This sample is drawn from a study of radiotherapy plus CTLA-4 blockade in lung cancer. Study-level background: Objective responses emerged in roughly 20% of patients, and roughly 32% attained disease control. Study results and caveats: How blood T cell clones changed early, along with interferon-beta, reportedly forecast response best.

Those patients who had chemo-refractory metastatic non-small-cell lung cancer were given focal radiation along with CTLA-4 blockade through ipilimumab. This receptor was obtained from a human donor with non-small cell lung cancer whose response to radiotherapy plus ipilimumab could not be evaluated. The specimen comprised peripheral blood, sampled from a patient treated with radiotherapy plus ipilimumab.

CDR3 region: CSVDRGGQGEQFF. For the CDR3, the DNA is TGCAGCGTTGATCGGGGGGGGCAGGGTGAGCAGTTCTTC. The chain carries TRBV29-1 and TRBJ2-1; the match to TRBD2 covers 8 bases. V shed 3 bases, J shed 9 bases, and the junction held 7 bases outside the gene matches. Germline CDR1 and CDR2: SQVTM and ANQGSEA. The CDR3 consists of 13 residues.